The text below deals with one T cell receptor beta chain. What it binds is unknown. This record belongs to a study of shared clonotypes between healthy human individuals. Overall study findings and caveats: Limitation of the genetic and exposure-history diversity represented came from the few donors.

V shed 0 bases and J shed 4 bases, with 10 bases lying between them. The CDR3 loop spans 16 amino acids. CDR1 is SEHNR and CDR2 is FQNEAQ in the germline V gene (reference sequence). TCRdb keeps only in-frame clones here, not all; method: immunoSEQ multiplex PCR. The sample carries over a million clones, approximately 97% recorded once. Partitioning of CD4+ cells yielded a CD45RA+ naive subset and a CD45RA-negative memory subset. The J gene is TRBJ2-6, the V gene TRBV7-9; D not resolved. The TCR originated in a man aged 25 to 40 in good health. The sequenced sample was naive CD4+ T cells sorted from blood. Subset of the sample: CD45RA+ positively selected. The chain's CDR3 is CASSLAVPTGANVLTF. CDR3 bases: TGTGCCAGCAGCTTAGCGGTTCCTACAGGGGCCAACGTCCTGACTTTC.